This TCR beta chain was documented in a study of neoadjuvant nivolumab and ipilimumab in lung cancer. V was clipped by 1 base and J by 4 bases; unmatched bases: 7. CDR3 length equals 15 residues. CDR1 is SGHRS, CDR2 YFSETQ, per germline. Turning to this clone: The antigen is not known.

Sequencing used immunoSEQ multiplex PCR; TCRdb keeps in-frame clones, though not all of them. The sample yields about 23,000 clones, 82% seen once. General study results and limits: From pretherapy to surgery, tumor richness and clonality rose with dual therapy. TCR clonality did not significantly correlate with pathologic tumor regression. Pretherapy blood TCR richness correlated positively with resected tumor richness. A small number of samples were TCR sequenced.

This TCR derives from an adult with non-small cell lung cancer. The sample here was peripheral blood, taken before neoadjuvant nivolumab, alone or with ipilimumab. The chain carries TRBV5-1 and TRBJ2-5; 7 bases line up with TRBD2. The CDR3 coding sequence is TGCGCCAGCAGCTTGTTTGCGTCGGGAGGAGAGACCCAGTACTTC. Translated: CASSLFASGGETQYF.